This T cell receptor beta chain was sequenced during a study of a mutant IDH1 vaccine in newly diagnosed glioma. Study overall: Beginning 4-6 weeks after radiotherapy alone, or with temozolomide cycles, vaccination took place.

The table came from immunoSEQ multiplex PCR; TCRdb's copy has only in-frame clones and leaves some out. Found here are roughly 120,000 clones, about 90% of them singletons; the top ten hold 0.55% to 0.7%. A remark on this clone: Its antigen is not identified.

Trimming shortened V by 8 bases and J by 0 bases, and 10 bases separated the two germline ends. CDR1 and CDR2 from the germline V gene are MNHEY and SMNVEV (reference sequence). This CDR3 region has 13 residues. Time point in this sample: week 11, during vaccination. The investigators gave 300 ug of mutant IDH1 20-mer peptide in each vaccine dose, together with topical imiquimod. This rearrangement joins TRBV27 to TRBJ1-1; D unclear. This receptor was identified in a woman between 50 and 59 years old with glioma. This specimen consisted of PBMCs, obtained from a glioma patient whose treatment included an IDH1 peptide vaccine. The CDR3 sequence is CASHTQVNTEAFF. The CDR3 DNA sequence: TGTGCCAGCCATACTCAGGTGAACACTGAAGCTTTCTTT.